These T cell receptor beta chains were read from a single sample in a study of blood T cell repertoires in COVID-19. Repertoires were generated with immunoSEQ multiplex PCR, while TCRdb's copy carries only in-frame clones and drops some. The sample shows around 380,000 clones, approximately 77% of them seen only once. The sequenced sample was peripheral blood. The receptors were sampled from a human donor with acute or convalescent COVID-19. The donor label of this sample is uncertain. Both conserved end residues are part of each CDR3. D genes are given only for firm matches. Clone sizes are given selectively: once, few, many, or a class where the clone is expanded.

size	D	J	V	DNA	CDR3
-	TRBD1	TRBJ1-1	TRBV11-1	TGTGCCAGCAGCTTAGTAGGGGGCCTGAACACTGAAGCTTTCTTT	CASSLVGGLNTEAFF
-	TRBD1	TRBJ1-2	TRBV2	TGTGCCAGCATTAGACAGGGGGAAGTCTATGGCTACACCTTC	CASIRQGEVYGYTF
once	-	TRBJ1-1	TRBV18	TGTGCCAGCTCACCCGCACAGGGTTGGGTCACTGAAGCTTTCTTT	CASSPAQGWVTEAFF
few	-	TRBJ1-1	TRBV7-9	TGTGCCAGCAGCTTTTATCTTACTGAAGCTTTCTTT	CASSFYLTEAFF
-	TRBD2	TRBJ2-3	TRBV20-1	TGCAGTGCTAGTATAACGGGGGGAGTTTCCACAGATACGCAGTATTTT	CSASITGGVSTDTQYF
-	-	TRBJ2-3	TRBV21-1	TGTGCCAGCAGGTCCACTAGCCTCCTCGGCACAGATACGCAGTATTTT	CASRSTSLLGTDTQYF
-	TRBD1	TRBJ2-3	TRBV29-1	TGCAGCGTTGAAACCGGACAGGCCTATACGCAGTATTTT	CSVETGQAYTQYF
-	-	TRBJ1-6	TRBV7-6	TGTGCCAGCAGCTTAGCGGGACACTCCTATAATTCACCCCTCCACTTT	CASSLAGHSYNSPLHF
-	-	TRBJ1-4	TRBV18	TGTGCCAGCTCACCCGGCGCGGGTGAAAAACTGTTTTTT	CASSPGAGEKLFF
-	-	TRBJ1-4	TRBV7-2	TGTGCCAGCAGCTTAGTCCCGGCAGGGCCTGCTAATGAAAAACTGTTTTTT	CASSLVPAGPANEKLFF
-	-	TRBJ1-5	TRBV2	TGTGCCAGCACTATCGAATGGAATCAGCCCCAGCATTTT	CASTIEWNQPQHF
-	-	TRBJ1-1	TRBV7-8	TGTGCCAGCAGCTTAGGGAGACCCCCGAACACTGAAGCTTTCTTT	CASSLGRPPNTEAFF
-	-	TRBJ1-6	TRBV7-6	TGTGCCAGCAGCTTGATGGGGGGGTCGGGTTCACCCCTCCACTTT	CASSLMGGSGSPLHF
once	TRBD1	TRBJ1-2	TRBV2	TGTGCCAGCAGTCCGACAGGGGATCTTGGCTACACCTTC	CASSPTGDLGYTF
-	TRBD2	TRBJ2-1	TRBV27	TGTGCCAGCAGTTTAGGACTAGCGGGAGATGAGCAGTTCTTC	CASSLGLAGDEQFF
once	TRBD1	TRBJ1-1	TRBV15	TGTGCCACCTCAAAGGGGAGACAGGGAAGGAACACTGAAGCTTTCTTT	CATSKGRQGRNTEAFF
-	-	TRBJ1-2	TRBV11-2	TGTGCCAGCAGCTTATATCGGACAAATTCCTATGGCTACACCTTC	CASSLYRTNSYGYTF
-	-	TRBJ1-2	TRBV7-8	TGTGCCAGCAGCTCCTTCAGGGATAACTATGGCTACACCTTC	CASSSFRDNYGYTF
few	TRBD2	TRBJ2-1	TRBV18	TGTGCCAGCTCACCACCGGTCGGTAGCGGGAGCTACAATGAGCAGTTCTTC	CASSPPVGSGSYNEQFF
few	-	TRBJ1-3	TRBV5-1	TGCGCCAGCAGCTTGGGGGTGAGCCGGGACTCTGGAAACACCATATATTTT	CASSLGVSRDSGNTIYF
-	-	TRBJ1-1	TRBV28	TGTGCCAGCACCCCGGGGGGGTCTCACACTGAAGCTTTCTTT	CASTPGGSHTEAFF
-	TRBD1	TRBJ2-1	TRBV5-1	TGCGCCAGCAGCTTAACAGGGGGAGTAAATGAGCAGTTCTTC	CASSLTGGVNEQFF
-	-	TRBJ2-1	TRBV4-1	TGCGCCAGCAGCCCCCCCCCTGTGCGGTGGGGAGCCTACAATGAGCAGTTCTTC	CASSPPPVRWGAYNEQFF
-	-	TRBJ2-7	TRBV20-1	TGCAGTGCTAGTTTTCCGCGTGCGAAATACGAGCAGTACTTC	CSASFPRAKYEQYF
-	-	TRBJ2-7	TRBV29-1	TGCAGCGTTGAAGGACACTCCTACGAGCAGTACTTC	CSVEGHSYEQYF
-	-	TRBJ2-1	TRBV5-1	TGCGCCAGCAGCTTGGAACAGACCTACAATGAGCAGTTCTTC	CASSLEQTYNEQFF
-	TRBD2	TRBJ2-3	TRBV29-1	TGCAGCGCCCTCCCGGGACTAGCGCGCGGCAAGGGGGGCACAGATACGCAGTATTTT	CSALPGLARGKGGTDTQYF
-	-	TRBJ1-6	TRBV9	TGTGCCAGCAGCGTGGGGGGGGCGGATTCACCCCTCCACTTT	CASSVGGADSPLHF
-	TRBD1	TRBJ2-7	TRBV5-4	TGTGCCAGCAGCTTCGGGGGACAGGGCAGCTCCTACGAGCAGTACTTC	CASSFGGQGSSYEQYF
-	-	TRBJ1-1	TRBV30	TGTGCCTGGAGTGTACGCGCGGGCACTGAAGCTTTCTTT	CAWSVRAGTEAFF
-	-	TRBJ2-2	TRBV10-1	TGCGCCAGCAGGGGGACAGGGGAGCTGTTTTTT	CASRGTGELFF
-	TRBD1	TRBJ1-1	TRBV3-1/TRBV3-2	TGTGCCAGCAGCCAATCGGACAGGGGCACTGAAGCTTTCTTT	CASSQSDRGTEAFF
-	TRBD1	TRBJ1-2	TRBV5-1	TGCGCCAGCAACCCCGGGACAGGGGTATTAGACTATGGCTACACCTTC	CASNPGTGVLDYGYTF
-	-	TRBJ1-1	TRBV18	TGTGCCAGCTCACCACCTCAGGGGATGAACACTGAAGCTTTCTTT	CASSPPQGMNTEAFF
-	-	TRBJ2-5	TRBV4-2	TGTGCCAGCAGCCAAGAAGCAAGGGGCAGGGCAGAGACCCAGTACTTC	CASSQEARGRAETQYF
-	TRBD2	TRBJ2-5	TRBV7-9	TGTGCCAGCAGCTTAGTCGCGGGAGGAAGGGAGACCCAGTACTTC	CASSLVAGGRETQYF
-	-	TRBJ2-3	TRBV28	TGTGCCAGCGTTTCTGAGATCACAGATACGCAGTATTTT	CASVSEITDTQYF
-	-	TRBJ1-2	TRBV5-6	TGTGCCAGCAGCCTAGATGGGTATGGCTACACCTTC	CASSLDGYGYTF
-	TRBD1	TRBJ2-4	TRBV5-1	TGCGCCAGCAGCGTACAGGGGAACATTCAGTACTTC	CASSVQGNIQYF
-	-	TRBJ1-5	TRBV19	TGTGCCAGTAGTATGGAGCGATCGGGGATTCGCAATCAGCCCCAGCATTTT	CASSMERSGIRNQPQHF
few	TRBD1	TRBJ1-1	TRBV18	TGTGCCAGCTCCCGACAGGGGGATACTGAAGCTTTCTTT	CASSRQGDTEAFF
-	-	TRBJ1-2	TRBV29-1	TGCAGCGTTTGGACAGTCAACTATGGCTACACCTTC	CSVWTVNYGYTF
-	TRBD1	TRBJ1-3	TRBV3-1/TRBV3-2	TGTGCCAGCAGCCAGACAGGGGTAACTGGAAACACCATATATTTT	CASSQTGVTGNTIYF
-	-	TRBJ1-1	TRBV7-9	TGTGCCAGCAACCCCCGCGGGCCAGGGGTCACTGAAGCTTTCTTT	CASNPRGPGVTEAFF